The clone carrying this T cell receptor (beta chain) has a count of ten or more. Germline V gene data show CDR1 as LGHNA and CDR2 as YSLEER. CDR3 length: 15 amino acids. V trimming: 3 bases; J trimming: 5 bases; junction bases outside the gene matches: 7. TCRdb called the RT-PCR reads again in MiXCR, with one record for every CDR3 protein. The repertoire holds 650,000 to 800,000 distinct CDR3 sequences, approximately 15% seen once, with 3.6% in the top ten. The chain combines TRBV4-3 with TRBJ1-1, with TRBD1 matching 9 bases. The specimen was memory CD4+ T cells from blood. The origin of this receptor is a female donor in good health, serving as a healthy control. Here the CDR3 DNA reads TGCGCCAGCAGCCATCTCGGACAGGGGACTACTGAAGCTTTCTTT. Protein product: CASSHLGQGTTEAFF.